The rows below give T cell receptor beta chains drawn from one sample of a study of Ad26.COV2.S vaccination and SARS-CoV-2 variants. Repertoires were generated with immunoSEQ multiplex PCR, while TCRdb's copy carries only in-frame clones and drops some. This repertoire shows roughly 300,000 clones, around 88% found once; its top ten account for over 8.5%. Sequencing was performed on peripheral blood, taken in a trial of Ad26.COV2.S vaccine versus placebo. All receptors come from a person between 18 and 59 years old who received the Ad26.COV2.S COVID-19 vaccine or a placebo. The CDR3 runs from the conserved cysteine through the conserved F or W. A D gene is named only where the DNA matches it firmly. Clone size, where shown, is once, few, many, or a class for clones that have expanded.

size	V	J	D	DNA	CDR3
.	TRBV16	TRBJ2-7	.	TGTGCCAGCAGCCAATATCCCCCCTCCGAGCAGTACTTC	CASSQYPPSEQYF
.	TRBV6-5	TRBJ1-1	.	TGTGCCAGCAGTTACTCGAACGGCAGGAAAGCTTTCTTT	CASSYSNGRKAFF
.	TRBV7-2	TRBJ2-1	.	TGTGCCAGCAGCCCGAGGGGCCAAGCGTTAAGCACCTACAATGAGCAGTTCTTC	CASSPRGQALSTYNEQFF
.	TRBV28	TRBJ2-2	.	TGTGCCAGCAGTTTATCCCCTAGAATCGGGGAGCTGTTTTTT	CASSLSPRIGELFF
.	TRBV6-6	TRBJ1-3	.	TGTGCCAGCAGCTACTCTGGAAACACCATATATTTT	CASSYSGNTIYF
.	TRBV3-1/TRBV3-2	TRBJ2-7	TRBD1	TGTGCCAGCAGCCAAGTACAGGGGGCTAATGAGCAGTACTTC	CASSQVQGANEQYF
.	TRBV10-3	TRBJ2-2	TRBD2	TGTGCCATCAGAGGACCTTCTAGGGGAGGGCCGGACGGGGAGCTGTTTTTT	CAIRGPSRGGPDGELFF
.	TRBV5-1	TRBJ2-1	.	TGCGCCAGCAGCTTGGGAGGAGAATACAATGAGCAGTTCTTC	CASSLGGEYNEQFF
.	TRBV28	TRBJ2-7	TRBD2	TGTGCCAGCACCTCCCCCGGGACTACCTCCTACGAGCAGTACTTC	CASTSPGTTSYEQYF
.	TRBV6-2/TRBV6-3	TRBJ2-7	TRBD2	TGTGCCAGCAGTTACTCGATCCGACTAGCATACGAGCAGTACTTC	CASSYSIRLAYEQYF
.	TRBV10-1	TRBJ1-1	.	TGCGCCAGCACCACTGACAGGAACACTGAAGCTTTCTTT	CASTTDRNTEAFF
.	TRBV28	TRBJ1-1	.	TGTGCCAGCAGTTTATGGGCCGGGACAACCGGGGGGAACACTGAAGCTTTCTTT	CASSLWAGTTGGNTEAFF
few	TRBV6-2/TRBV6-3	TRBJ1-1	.	TGTGCCAGCAGTCTAACAGGGAGGGGCACTGAAGCTTTCTTT	CASSLTGRGTEAFF
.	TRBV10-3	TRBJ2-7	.	TGTGCCATCAGTGAGTCGGTTGGCGAGCAGTACTTC	CAISESVGEQYF
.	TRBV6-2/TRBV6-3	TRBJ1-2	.	TGTGCCAGCAGTCCGGACGGAACAAACTATGGCTACACCTTC	CASSPDGTNYGYTF
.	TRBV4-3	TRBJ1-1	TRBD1	TGCGCCAGCAGCCAAGGGGCGCGGAGCAGGGGGACTGAAGCTTTCTTT	CASSQGARSRGTEAFF
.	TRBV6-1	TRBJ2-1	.	TGTGCCAGCAGTGAGTTATCAGTCCGCCCGTTCTTC	CASSELSVRPFF
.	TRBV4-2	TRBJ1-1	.	TGTGCCAGCAGCCAAGACCCAAGCGGGAGTGACACTGAAGCTTTCTTT	CASSQDPSGSDTEAFF
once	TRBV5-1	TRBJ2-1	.	TGCGCCAGCAGCTATCTAGAGGGCAATGAGCAGTTCTTC	CASSYLEGNEQFF
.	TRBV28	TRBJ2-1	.	TGTGCCAGCAGTACCCGGGATCACAATGAGCAGTTCTTC	CASSTRDHNEQFF
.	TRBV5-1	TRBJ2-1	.	TGCGCCAGCAGCTTGGTAGGGGCCAGGGAGCAGTTCTTC	CASSLVGAREQFF
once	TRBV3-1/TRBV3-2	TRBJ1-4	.	TGTGCCAGCGTGCAGACTGGGGACGGGGGGGAAAAACTGTTTTTT	CASVQTGDGGEKLFF
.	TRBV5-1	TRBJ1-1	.	TGCGCCAGCAGCTTTAAGGGGGACACTGAAGCTTTCTTT	CASSFKGDTEAFF
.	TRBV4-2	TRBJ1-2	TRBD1	TGTGCCAGCAGCCCCGGGACAGTGAACTATGGCTACACCTTC	CASSPGTVNYGYTF
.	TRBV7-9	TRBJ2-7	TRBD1	TGTGCCAGCAGCTTAACGCGACAGGGGGCGAACGAGCAGTACTTC	CASSLTRQGANEQYF
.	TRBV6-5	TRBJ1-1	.	TGTGCCACGGCCCTCGGGGGAATACTGAACACTGAAGCTTTCTTT	CATALGGILNTEAFF
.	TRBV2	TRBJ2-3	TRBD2	TGTGCCAGCAGCCTGACTAGCGGGATAGATACGCAGTATTTT	CASSLTSGIDTQYF